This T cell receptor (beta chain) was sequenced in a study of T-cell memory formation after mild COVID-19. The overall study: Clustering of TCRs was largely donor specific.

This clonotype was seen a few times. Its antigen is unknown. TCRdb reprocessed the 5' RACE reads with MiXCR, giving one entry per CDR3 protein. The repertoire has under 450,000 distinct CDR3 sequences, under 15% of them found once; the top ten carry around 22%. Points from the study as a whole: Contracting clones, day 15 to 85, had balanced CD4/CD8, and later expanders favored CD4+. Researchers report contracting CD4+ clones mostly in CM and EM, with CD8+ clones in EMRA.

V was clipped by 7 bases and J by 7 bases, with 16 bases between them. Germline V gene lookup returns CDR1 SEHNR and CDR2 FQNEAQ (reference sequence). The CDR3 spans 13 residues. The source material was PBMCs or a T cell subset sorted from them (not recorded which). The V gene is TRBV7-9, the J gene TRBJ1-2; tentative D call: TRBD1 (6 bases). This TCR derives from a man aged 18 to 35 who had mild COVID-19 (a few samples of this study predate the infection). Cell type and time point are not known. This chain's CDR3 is CASTLGAGVGYTF. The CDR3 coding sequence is TGTGCCAGCACCCTAGGGGCAGGGGTTGGCTACACCTTC.